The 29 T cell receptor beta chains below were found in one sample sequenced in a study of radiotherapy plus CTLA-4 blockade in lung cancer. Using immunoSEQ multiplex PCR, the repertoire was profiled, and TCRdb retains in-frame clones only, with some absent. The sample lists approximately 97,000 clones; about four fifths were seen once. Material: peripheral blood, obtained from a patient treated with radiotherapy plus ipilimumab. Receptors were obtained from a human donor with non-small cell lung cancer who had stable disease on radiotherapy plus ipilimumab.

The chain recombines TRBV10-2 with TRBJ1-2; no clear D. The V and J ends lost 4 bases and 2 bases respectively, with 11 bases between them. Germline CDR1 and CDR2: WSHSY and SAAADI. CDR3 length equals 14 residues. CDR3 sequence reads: CASSGSVTNYGYTF. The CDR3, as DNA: TGCGCCAGCAGTGGCTCGGTGACAAACTATGGCTACACCTTC.

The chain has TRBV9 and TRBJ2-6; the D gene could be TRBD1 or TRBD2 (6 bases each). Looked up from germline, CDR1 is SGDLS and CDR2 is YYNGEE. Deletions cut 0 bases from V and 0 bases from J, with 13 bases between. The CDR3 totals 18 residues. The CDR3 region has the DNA TGTGCCAGCAGCGTAGATGGGGGGCTCCTCTCTGGGGCCAACGTCCTGACTTTC. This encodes CASSVDGGLLSGANVLTF.

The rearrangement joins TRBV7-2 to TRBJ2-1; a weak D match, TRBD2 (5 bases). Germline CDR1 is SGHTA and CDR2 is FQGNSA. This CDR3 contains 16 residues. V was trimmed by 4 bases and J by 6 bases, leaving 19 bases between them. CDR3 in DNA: TGTGCCAGCAGCTCGTCGGGCGCCCGGGCGGGCAATGAGCAGTTCTTC. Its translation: CASSSSGARAGNEQFF.

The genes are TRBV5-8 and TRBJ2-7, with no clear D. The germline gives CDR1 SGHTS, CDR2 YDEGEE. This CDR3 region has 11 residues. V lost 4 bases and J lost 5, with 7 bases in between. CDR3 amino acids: CASSPRNEQYF. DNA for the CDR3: TGTGCCAGCAGCCCAAGAAACGAGCAGTACTTC.

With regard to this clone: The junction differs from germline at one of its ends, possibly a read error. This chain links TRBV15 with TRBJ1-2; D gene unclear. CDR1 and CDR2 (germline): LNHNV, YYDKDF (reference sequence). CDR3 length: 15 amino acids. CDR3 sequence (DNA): TGTGCCACCAGCAGAGAGGTAGGGCCAAACTATGACTACACCTTC. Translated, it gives CATSREVGPNYDYTF.

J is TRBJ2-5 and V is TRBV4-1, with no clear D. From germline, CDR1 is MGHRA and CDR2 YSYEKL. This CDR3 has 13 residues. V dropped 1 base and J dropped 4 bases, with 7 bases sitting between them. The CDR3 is CASSQVPGETQYF. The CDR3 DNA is TGCGCCAGCAGCCAAGTTCCTGGAGAGACCCAGTACTTC.

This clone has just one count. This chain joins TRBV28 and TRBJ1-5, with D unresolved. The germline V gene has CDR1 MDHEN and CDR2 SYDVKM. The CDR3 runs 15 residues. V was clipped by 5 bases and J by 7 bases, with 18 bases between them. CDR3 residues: CASSPLVGVRQPQHF. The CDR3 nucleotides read TGTGCCAGCAGTCCTCTGGTCGGGGTCCGGCAGCCCCAGCATTTT.

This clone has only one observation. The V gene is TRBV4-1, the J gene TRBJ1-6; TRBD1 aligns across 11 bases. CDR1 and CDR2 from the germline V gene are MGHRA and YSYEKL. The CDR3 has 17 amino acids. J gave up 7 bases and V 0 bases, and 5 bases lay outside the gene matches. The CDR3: CASSQDLGTGGNSPLHF. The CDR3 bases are TGCGCCAGCAGCCAAGATTTAGGGACAGGGGGAAATTCACCCCTCCACTTT.

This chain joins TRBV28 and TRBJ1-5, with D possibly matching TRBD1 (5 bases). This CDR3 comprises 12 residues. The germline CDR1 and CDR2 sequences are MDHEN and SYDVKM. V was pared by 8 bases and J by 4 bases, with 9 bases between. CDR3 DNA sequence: TGTGCCAGCCAGAGGGGTAATCAGCCCCAGCATTTT. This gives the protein CASQRGNQPQHF.

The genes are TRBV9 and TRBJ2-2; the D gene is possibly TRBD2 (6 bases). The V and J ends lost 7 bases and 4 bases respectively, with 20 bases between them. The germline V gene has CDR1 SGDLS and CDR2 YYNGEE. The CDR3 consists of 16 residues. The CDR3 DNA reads TGTGCCAGCCCCCCCAAGGCGGGACCCTGCACCGGGGAGCTGTTTTTT. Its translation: CASPPKAGPCTGELFF.

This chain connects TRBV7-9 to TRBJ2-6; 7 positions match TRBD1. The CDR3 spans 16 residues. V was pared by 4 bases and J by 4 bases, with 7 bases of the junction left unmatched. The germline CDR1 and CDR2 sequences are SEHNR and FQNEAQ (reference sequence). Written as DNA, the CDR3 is TGTGCCAGCAGCTCCGTGACAGGGATCGGGGCCAACGTCCTGACTTTC. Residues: CASSSVTGIGANVLTF.

This CDR3 is CASSFRGGEQYF. The CDR3 coding sequence is TGTGCCAGCAGTTTCAGGGGTGGCGAGCAGTACTTC. V is TRBV27 and J is TRBJ2-7; D possibly corresponds to TRBD1 (6 bases). The germline V gene has CDR1 MNHEY and CDR2 SMNVEV (reference sequence). Trimming shortened V by 3 bases and J by 6 bases, and 9 bases separated the two germline ends. The CDR3 runs 12 residues.

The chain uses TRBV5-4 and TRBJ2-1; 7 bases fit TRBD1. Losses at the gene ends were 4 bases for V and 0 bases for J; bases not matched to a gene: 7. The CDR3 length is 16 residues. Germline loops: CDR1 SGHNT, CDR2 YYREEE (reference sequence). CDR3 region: CASSRGQARSYNEQFF. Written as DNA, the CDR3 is TGTGCCAGCAGCCGCGGACAGGCCCGCTCCTACAATGAGCAGTTCTTC.

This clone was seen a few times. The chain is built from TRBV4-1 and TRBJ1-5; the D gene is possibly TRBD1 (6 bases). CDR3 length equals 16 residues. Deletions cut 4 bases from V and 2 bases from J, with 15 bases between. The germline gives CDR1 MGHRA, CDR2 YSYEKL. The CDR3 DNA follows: TGCGCCAGCAGCCCCGGGGGGGCTCGGGGCAATCAGCCCCAGCATTTT. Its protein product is CASSPGGARGNQPQHF.

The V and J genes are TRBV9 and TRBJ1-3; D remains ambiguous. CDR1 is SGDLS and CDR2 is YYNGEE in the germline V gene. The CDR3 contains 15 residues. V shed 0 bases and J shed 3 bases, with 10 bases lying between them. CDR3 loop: CASSVERSIGNTIYF. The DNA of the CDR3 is TGTGCCAGCAGCGTAGAAAGGAGCATTGGAAACACCATATATTTT.

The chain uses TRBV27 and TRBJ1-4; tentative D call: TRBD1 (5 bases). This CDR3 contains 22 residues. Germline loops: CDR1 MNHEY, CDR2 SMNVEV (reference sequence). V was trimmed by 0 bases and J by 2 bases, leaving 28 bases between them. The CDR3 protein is CASSLSRYGTPSLGTTNEKLFF. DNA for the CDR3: TGTGCCAGCAGTTTATCGAGATATGGGACCCCATCCTTGGGGACCACTAATGAAAAACTGTTTTTT.

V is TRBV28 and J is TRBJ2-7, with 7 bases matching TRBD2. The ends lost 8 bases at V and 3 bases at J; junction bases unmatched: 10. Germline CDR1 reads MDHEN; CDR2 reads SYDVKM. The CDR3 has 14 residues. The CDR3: CASRGGAKGYEQYF. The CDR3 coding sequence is TGTGCCAGCCGGGGAGGGGCCAAGGGCTACGAGCAGTACTTC.

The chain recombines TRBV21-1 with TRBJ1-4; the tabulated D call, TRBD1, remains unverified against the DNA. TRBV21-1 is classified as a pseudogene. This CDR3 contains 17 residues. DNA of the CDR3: TGTGCCAGCAGCAAAGCGAAGAGCGGACAGGGGTCTGAAAAACTGTTTTTT. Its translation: CASSKAKSGQGSEKLFF.

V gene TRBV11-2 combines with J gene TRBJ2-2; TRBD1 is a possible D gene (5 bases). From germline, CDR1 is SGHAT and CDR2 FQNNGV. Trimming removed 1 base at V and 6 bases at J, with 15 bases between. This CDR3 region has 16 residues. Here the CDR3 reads CASSLARTGRAGELFF. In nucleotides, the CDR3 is TGTGCCAGCAGCTTAGCCCGTACAGGTCGGGCCGGGGAGCTGTTTTTT.

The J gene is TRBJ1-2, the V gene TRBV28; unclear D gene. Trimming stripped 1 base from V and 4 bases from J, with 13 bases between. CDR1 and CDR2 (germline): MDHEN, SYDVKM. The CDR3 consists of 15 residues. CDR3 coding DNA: TGTGCCAGCAGTTTATCGGCGGATAGCCCCTATGGCTACACCTTC. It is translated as CASSLSADSPYGYTF.

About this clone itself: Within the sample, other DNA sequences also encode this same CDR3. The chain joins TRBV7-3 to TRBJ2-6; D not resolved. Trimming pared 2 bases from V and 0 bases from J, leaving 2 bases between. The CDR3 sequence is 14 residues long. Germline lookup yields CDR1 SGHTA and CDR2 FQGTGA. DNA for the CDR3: TGTGCCAGCAGCTTATCCTCTGGGGCCAACGTCCTGACTTTC. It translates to CASSLSSGANVLTF.

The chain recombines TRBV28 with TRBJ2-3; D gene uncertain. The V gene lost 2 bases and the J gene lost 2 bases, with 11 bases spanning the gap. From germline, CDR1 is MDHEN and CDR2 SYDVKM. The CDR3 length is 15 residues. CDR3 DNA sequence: TGTGCCAGCAGTTTAGGCCAGCTTCTCACAGATACGCAGTATTTT. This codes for CASSLGQLLTDTQYF.

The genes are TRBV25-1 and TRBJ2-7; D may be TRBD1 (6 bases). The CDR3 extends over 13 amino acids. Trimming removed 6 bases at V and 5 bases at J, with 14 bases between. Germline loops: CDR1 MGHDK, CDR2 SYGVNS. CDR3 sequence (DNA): TGTGCCAGCAGGACAGAACAGGGAAACGAGCAGTACTTC. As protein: CASRTEQGNEQYF.

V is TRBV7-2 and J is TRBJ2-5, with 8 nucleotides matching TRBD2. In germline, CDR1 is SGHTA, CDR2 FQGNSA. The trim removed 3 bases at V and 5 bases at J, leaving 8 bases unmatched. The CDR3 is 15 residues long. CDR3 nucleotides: TGTGCCAGCAGCTTGGTTAGCGGGGTCGGGGAGACCCAGTACTTC. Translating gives CASSLVSGVGETQYF.

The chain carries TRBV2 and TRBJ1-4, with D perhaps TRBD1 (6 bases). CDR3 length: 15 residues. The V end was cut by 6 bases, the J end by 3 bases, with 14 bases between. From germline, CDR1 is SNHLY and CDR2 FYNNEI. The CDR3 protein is CASRPRDNPNEKLFF. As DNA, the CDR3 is TGTGCCAGCAGACCCCGGGACAACCCTAATGAAAAACTGTTTTTT.

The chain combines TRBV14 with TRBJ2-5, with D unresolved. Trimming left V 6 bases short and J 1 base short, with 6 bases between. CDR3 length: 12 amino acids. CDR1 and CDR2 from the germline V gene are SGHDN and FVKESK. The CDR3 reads CASRGIQETQYF. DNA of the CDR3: TGTGCCAGCAGGGGGATCCAAGAGACCCAGTACTTC.

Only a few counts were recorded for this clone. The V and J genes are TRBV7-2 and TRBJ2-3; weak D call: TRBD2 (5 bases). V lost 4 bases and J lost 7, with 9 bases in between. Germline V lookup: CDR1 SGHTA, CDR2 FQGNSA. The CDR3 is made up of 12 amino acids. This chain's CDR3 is CASSSRGNTQYF. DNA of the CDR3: TGTGCCAGCAGCTCTAGAGGGAATACGCAGTATTTT. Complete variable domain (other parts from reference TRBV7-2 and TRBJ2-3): GAGVSQSPSNKVTEKGKDVELRCDPISGHTALYWYRQSLGQGLEFLIYFQGNSAPDKSGLPSDRFSAERTGGSVSTLTIQRTQQEDSAVYLCASSSRGNTQYFGPGTRLTVL.

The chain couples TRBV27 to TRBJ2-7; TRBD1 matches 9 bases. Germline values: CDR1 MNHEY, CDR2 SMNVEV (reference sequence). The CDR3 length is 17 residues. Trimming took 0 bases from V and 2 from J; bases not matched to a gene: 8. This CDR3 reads CASSLSSWGQGAYEQYF. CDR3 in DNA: TGTGCCAGCAGTTTATCGTCTTGGGGACAGGGTGCCTACGAGCAGTACTTC.

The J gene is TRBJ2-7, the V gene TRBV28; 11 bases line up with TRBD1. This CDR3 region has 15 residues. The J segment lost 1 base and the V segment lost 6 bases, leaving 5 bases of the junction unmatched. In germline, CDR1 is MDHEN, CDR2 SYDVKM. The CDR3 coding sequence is TGTGCCAGCAGGGGGGACAGGGGGGGATCCTACGAGCAGTACTTC. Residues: CASRGDRGGSYEQYF.